The 28 T cell receptor beta chains in this list originate from one sample, sequenced in a study of metastatic and nonmetastatic thyroid tumors. Every patient underwent thyroid surgery untreated. Through MiXCR, TCRdb re-clonotyped the PCR reads. The sample yields about 70,000 clones, roughly 18% seen once. Input material: blood. Receptors were obtained from a female donor with papillary thyroid cancer or a benign thyroid nodule (not recorded which). Some clones in this sample may be carry-over from other donors' samples.

The chain uses TRBV25-1 and TRBJ2-7, with TRBD2 matching 7 bases. V shed 4 bases and J 5 bases; nucleotides not matched to a gene: 5. CDR3 length: 13 amino acids. CDR1 is MGHDK and CDR2 is SYGVNS in the germline V gene. CDR3 DNA: TGTGCCAGCAGTGCGGGGGGATACCACGAGCAGTACTTC. Its translation: CASSAGGYHEQYF.

This clone was seen only a few times. Being one base from a much bigger clone, this may be a read error. Likely a read error: the CDR3 ends without its conserved phenylalanine or tryptophan. This chain links TRBV6-1 with TRBJ1-1; the D gene is possibly TRBD1 (5 bases). Germline V gene data show CDR1 as MNHNS and CDR2 as SASEGT. The CDR3 has 13 residues. With 7 bases removed from V and 8 bases from J, the gap between germline ends came to 17 bases. As DNA, the CDR3 is TGTGCCAGCAACCCCCGGGGGGGGAACGAAGCTTTCGTT. Its protein is CASNPRGGNEAFV.

This clone occurred many times. The gene calls are TRBV30 and TRBJ2-5; 8 bases line up with TRBD1. V was pared by 3 bases and J by 3 bases, with 3 bases of the junction left unmatched. This CDR3 spans 13 amino acids. The germline gives CDR1 GTSNPN, CDR2 SVGIG (reference sequence). The CDR3: CAWSQQGEETQYF. CDR3 in DNA: TGTGCCTGGAGCCAACAGGGGGAAGAGACCCAGTACTTC.

There are many counts of this clone. This sequence joins TRBV2 and TRBJ1-6; 7 bases agree with TRBD1. Looked up from germline, CDR1 is SNHLY and CDR2 is FYNNEI. The CDR3 consists of 16 residues. The V segment lost 7 bases and the J segment 8 bases; nucleotides outside the gene matches: 14. CDR3 DNA: TGTGCCAGCATAACTTCGACAGGGTCAGTTGATTCACCCCTCCACTTT. Translating gives CASITSTGSVDSPLHF.

This clone is deemed medium-sized. The chain carries TRBV28 and TRBJ2-7; TRBD1 matches 9 bases. With 5 bases clipped from V and 4 bases from J, the junction kept 9 bases outside the gene matches. Looked up from germline, CDR1 is MDHEN and CDR2 is SYDVKM. The CDR3 consists of 15 residues. CDR3 amino acids: CASSPYGGQGYEQYF. The CDR3 region has the DNA TGTGCCAGCAGTCCCTATGGTGGACAGGGGTACGAGCAGTACTTC.

The genes are TRBV7-6 and TRBJ2-1; D might be TRBD2 (6 bases). With 3 bases removed from V and 0 bases from J, the gap between germline ends came to 12 bases. CDR1 and CDR2 from the germline V gene are SGHVS and FNYEAQ. The CDR3 is made up of 16 amino acids. CDR3 loop: CASSLMAGNSYNEQFF. In DNA, the CDR3 is TGTGCCAGCAGCTTGATGGCGGGGAACTCCTACAATGAGCAGTTCTTC.

The table lists this clone with many counts. In nucleotides, the CDR3 is TGTGCCTGGAGAGCCTACAATGAGCAGTTCTTC. It translates to CAWRAYNEQFF. V gene TRBV30 combines with J gene TRBJ2-1; unclear D gene. The CDR3 loop spans 11 amino acids. Deletions cut 3 bases from V and 2 bases from J, with 2 bases between. Germline V gene data show CDR1 as GTSNPN and CDR2 as SVGIG (reference sequence). The whole variable domain, remainder taken from reference TRBV30 and TRBJ2-1, is SQTIHQWPATLVQPVGSPLSLECTVEGTSNPNLYWYRQAAGRGLQLLFYSVGIGQISSEVPQNLSASRPQDRQFILSSKKLLLSDSGFYLCAWRAYNEQFFGPGTRLTVL.

This clone was counted ten times or more. This chain uses TRBV6-1 with TRBJ2-1; 7 bases align to TRBD1. V trimming: 7 bases; J trimming: 8 bases; junction bases outside the gene matches: 14. This CDR3 is 15 amino acids long. CDR1 is MNHNS, CDR2 SASEGT, per germline. CDR3 sequence (DNA): TGTGCCAGCATTGACCTACAGGGGCCACAGGATGAGCAGTTCTTC. Encoded protein: CASIDLQGPQDEQFF.

This clone occurred many times. This sequence joins TRBV28 and TRBJ1-6; the D gene is possibly TRBD1 (5 bases). Germline-derived CDR1 and CDR2 are MDHEN and SYDVKM. The CDR3 runs to 14 residues. Trimming shortened V by 5 bases and J by 5 bases, and 10 bases separated the two germline ends. CDR3 in amino acids: CASSQGGHNSPLHF. CDR3 nucleotide sequence: TGTGCCAGCAGTCAGGGTGGGCATAATTCACCCCTCCACTTT.

This clone is deemed medium-sized (0.01 to 0.1%). CDR3 loop: CASSQELVLGQGLEPQHF. DNA of the CDR3: TGCGCCAGCAGCCAAGAGTTAGTGTTGGGACAGGGGTTGGAGCCCCAGCATTTT. J is TRBJ1-5 and V is TRBV4-1; TRBD1 matches 10 bases. After removal of 0 bases from V and 8 bases from J, the junction contained 13 bases not matched to a gene. There are 18 residues in the CDR3. The germline V gene encodes CDR1 MGHRA and CDR2 YSYEKL.

This clone was recorded at least ten times. This chain links TRBV10-2 with TRBJ2-5; possible D gene TRBD1, 5 bases. Between the trimmed V and J ends, which lost 5 bases and 5 bases, there was a span of 12 bases. The germline CDR1 and CDR2 sequences are WSHSY and SAAADI. CDR3 length: 13 amino acids. The CDR3 region has the DNA TGCGCCAGCAGTTCCAGGGTAGGGGAGACCCAGTACTTC. Translated: CASSSRVGETQYF.

The chain joins TRBV11-1 to TRBJ2-2; D is uncertain. CDR3 size: 16 residues. Looked up from germline, CDR1 is SGHAT and CDR2 is FQDESV (reference sequence). The ends were cut back, 0 bases at V and 0 bases at J, with 8 bases in the middle. CDR3 coding DNA: TGTGCCAGCAGCTTAGCCCCAAGTGCGAACACCGGGGAGCTGTTTTTT. This codes for CASSLAPSANTGELFF.

The CDR3 reads CAWRERGGELFF. The CDR3 coding sequence is TGTGCCTGGAGGGAGAGGGGCGGGGAGCTGTTTTTT. The chain links TRBV30 to TRBJ2-2, with D perhaps being TRBD1 or TRBD2 (5 bases each). The length of the CDR3 is 12 residues. The V end was cut by 3 bases, the J end by 7 bases, with 9 bases between. The germline V gene has CDR1 GTSNPN and CDR2 SVGIG (reference sequence). Combining the CDR3 with reference TRBV30 and TRBJ2-2 gives the whole variable domain SQTIHQWPATLVQPVGSPLSLECTVEGTSNPNLYWYRQAAGRGLQLLFYSVGIGQISSEVPQNLSASRPQDRQFILSSKKLLLSDSGFYLCAWRERGGELFFGEGSRLTVL.

The genes are TRBV20-1 and TRBJ2-7; weak D call: TRBD1 (6 bases). V shed 1 base and J shed 3 bases, with 10 bases lying between them. The CDR3 is made up of 13 amino acids. Germline loops: CDR1 DFQATT, CDR2 SNEGSKA (reference sequence). The CDR3: CSARGQADYEQYF. The DNA of the CDR3 is TGCAGTGCTAGAGGACAGGCAGACTACGAGCAGTACTTC.

CDR3 sequence reads: CASSQSSAGYYEQYF. CDR3 nucleotides: TGTGCCAGTAGCCAGAGTTCCGCCGGCTACTACGAGCAGTACTTC. The gene calls are TRBV19 and TRBJ2-7; D gene unclear. CDR3 length: 15 residues. The germline V gene encodes CDR1 LNHDA and CDR2 SQIVND (reference sequence). V lost 6 bases and J lost 3, with 18 bases in between.

This clone was observed many times. The chain combines TRBV4-2 with TRBJ2-7; 11 bases agree with TRBD2. CDR1 is LGHNA and CDR2 is YNFKEQ in the germline V gene. V shed 0 bases and J 4 bases; nucleotides not matched to a gene: 8. The CDR3 covers 17 residues. The CDR3 loop reads CASSQDEGTSGIYEQYF. Written as DNA, the CDR3 is TGTGCCAGCAGCCAAGATGAAGGGACTAGCGGCATTTACGAGCAGTACTTC.

The V gene is TRBV6-5, the J gene TRBJ2-6; D gene unclear. CDR3 size: 18 residues. The germline V and J ends were trimmed by 2 bases and 0 bases, with 14 bases remaining between them. Germline-derived CDR1 and CDR2 are MNHEY and SVGAGI. The CDR3 region is CASSYHRLYLSGANVLTF. In nucleotides, the CDR3 is TGTGCCAGCAGTTACCACAGACTGTATCTCTCTGGGGCCAACGTCCTGACTTTC.

This clone was counted at least ten times. The J gene is TRBJ2-1, the V gene TRBV7-7; 13 nucleotides align to TRBD2. This CDR3 has 19 residues. The J segment lost 0 bases and the V segment lost 2 bases, leaving 7 bases of the junction unmatched. CDR1 and CDR2 (germline): SSHAT, FNYEAQ (reference sequence). The CDR3 sequence is CASSLMGLAGTSSYNEQFF. CDR3 bases: TGTGCCAGCAGCTTAATGGGACTAGCGGGAACTAGCTCCTACAATGAGCAGTTCTTC.

The chain couples TRBV27 to TRBJ2-7, with a possible D match to TRBD1 (5 bases). V was shortened by 5 bases and J by 0 bases, with 20 bases between the two germline ends. The length of the CDR3 is 17 residues. CDR1 is MNHEY, CDR2 SMNVEV, per germline (reference sequence). The chain's CDR3 is CASSTLRCRQSSYEQYF. CDR3 in DNA: TGTGCCAGCAGTACCCTGCGGTGCAGACAGAGCTCCTACGAGCAGTACTTC.

This clone was recorded at least ten times. The CDR3 DNA is TGTGCCAGCAGGGAAAGGGCTTATGTGGACACTGAAGCTTTCTTT. It yields the protein CASRERAYVDTEAFF. V gene TRBV12-3 or TRBV12-4 combines with J gene TRBJ1-1, with D hard to call. The CDR3 is 15 amino acids. The V end was cut by 6 bases, the J end by 3 bases, with 17 bases between.

This rearrangement joins TRBV11-1 to TRBJ2-7, with 12 bases aligning to TRBD2. With 3 bases clipped from V and 2 bases from J, the junction kept 5 bases outside the gene matches. The CDR3 is 16 amino acids. In germline, CDR1 is SGHAT, CDR2 FQDESV (reference sequence). DNA for the CDR3: TGTGCCAGCAGCTTTGGACTAGCGGGACCTACCTACGAGCAGTACTTC. Protein sequence: CASSFGLAGPTYEQYF.

The chain combines TRBV25-1 with TRBJ2-7; TRBD1 agrees at 7 bases. From germline, CDR1 is MGHDK and CDR2 SYGVNS. The CDR3 has 15 residues. With V trimmed by 2 bases and J by 9 bases, 13 bases remained unmatched. The CDR3 coding sequence is TGTGCCAGCAGTGAAGTCGAGACAGGGAAGGACGTGCAGTACTTC. This sequence encodes CASSEVETGKDVQYF.

In its sample, this clone was seen many times. This sequence joins TRBV2 and TRBJ2-5, with 8 bases that match TRBD1. Trimming cost V 6 bases and J 2 bases; bases outside gene matches: 5. Germline assignment: CDR1 SNHLY and CDR2 FYNNEI. This CDR3 comprises 14 residues. The CDR3 nucleotides are TGTGCCAGCAGGATCGGGACAGGTCAAGAGACCCAGTACTTC. This codes for CASRIGTGQETQYF.

This clone was observed once. CDR3 nucleotides: TGCAGTGCTAGAGAACCCTGGTCGATTAGCACAGATACGCAGTATTTT. Its protein product is CSAREPWSISTDTQYF. V gene TRBV20-1 combines with J gene TRBJ2-3; D not certain. The V and J ends lost 0 bases and 0 bases respectively, with 13 bases between them. Germline assignment: CDR1 DFQATT and CDR2 SNEGSKA (reference sequence). The CDR3 contains 16 residues.

This clone was observed many times. This sequence joins TRBV6-2 or TRBV6-3 and TRBJ2-5; the D gene could be TRBD1 or TRBD2 (5 bases each). Germline loops: CDR1 MNHEY, CDR2 SVGEGT. This CDR3 spans 15 amino acids. The V end was cut by 5 bases, the J end by 8 bases, with 21 bases between. The CDR3 loop is CASSQAGAEENTQYF. The CDR3 DNA is TGTGCCAGCAGTCAGGCCGGGGCAGAAGAGAACACCCAGTACTTC.

This clone was counted only a few times. This chain joins TRBV6-1 and TRBJ2-1; TRBD2 matches at 11 bases. After removal of 1 base from V and 7 bases from J, the junction contained 3 bases not matched to a gene. CDR1 is MNHNS, CDR2 SASEGT, per germline. This CDR3 has 15 residues. CDR3 residues: CASSEGLAGSNEQFF. DNA for the CDR3: TGTGCCAGCAGTGAAGGACTAGCGGGAAGTAATGAGCAGTTCTTC.

This clone appeared a few times. At one end, the junction sequence differs from germline, possibly due to a read error. The CDR3 is CASSDDFF. The CDR3 DNA is TGTGCCAGCAGTGACGATTTCTTC. The chain couples TRBV6-4 to TRBJ2-7; D remains ambiguous. The CDR3 is made up of 8 amino acids. Germline CDR1 and CDR2: MRHNA and SNTAGT.

The table lists this clone with many counts. The gene calls are TRBV24-1 and TRBJ2-1; 12 bases are shared with TRBD2. Trimming removed 3 bases from V and 1 base from J; junction bases left unmatched: 6. The CDR3 consists of 18 residues. CDR1 and CDR2 from the germline V gene are KGHDR and SFDVKD. In DNA, the CDR3 is TGTGCCACCAGTGATATGACTAGCGGGAGTAGGTCCTACAATGAGCAGTTCTTC. Protein product: CATSDMTSGSRSYNEQFF.